The 4 T cell receptor beta chains presented below share a single source sample, sequenced in a study of cytomegalovirus exposure and HLA in healthy donors. PCR amplification relied on 60 Vbeta primers (plus 13 Jbeta primers). Profiling relied on immunoSEQ multiplex PCR, and the TCRdb table lists in-frame clones only, not all of them. The sample holds about 120,000 clones, 81% seen once. The material sequenced was PBMCs. The receptors were gathered from a middle-aged woman in good health and CMV-seronegative.

The chain links TRBV27 to TRBJ2-1; D unresolved. In germline, CDR1 is MNHEY, CDR2 SMNVEV (reference sequence). Trimming removed 4 bases from V and 6 bases from J, with 16 bases in between. The length of the CDR3 is 15 residues. The CDR3 region is CASSSPSTTGNEQFF. The DNA for the CDR3 is TGTGCCAGCAGTTCCCCGTCGACAACTGGCAATGAGCAGTTCTTC.

This CDR3 is CASSQDRGGPETQYF. The CDR3 nucleotides are TGCGCCAGCAGCCAAGATCGAGGAGGGCCAGAGACCCAGTACTTC. V gene TRBV4-1 combines with J gene TRBJ2-5; D may be TRBD2 (6 bases). The ends were cut back, 0 bases at V and 4 bases at J, with 12 bases in the middle. Looked up from germline, CDR1 is MGHRA and CDR2 is YSYEKL. The CDR3 spans 15 residues.

The chain couples TRBV18 to TRBJ1-1; perhaps TRBD1 as D (5 bases). Germline-derived CDR1 and CDR2 are KGHSH and LQKENI. The CDR3 runs to 15 residues. Trimming stripped 3 bases from V and 1 base from J, with 12 bases between. The CDR3 sequence: CASSPPGGKNTEAFF. The CDR3 DNA is TGTGCCAGCTCACCCCCCGGGGGGAAGAACACTGAAGCTTTCTTT.

The genes are TRBV14 and TRBJ2-5; unclear D gene. CDR3 length equals 14 residues. Trimming removed 0 bases at V and 7 bases at J, with 12 bases between. Germline loops: CDR1 SGHDN, CDR2 FVKESK. Written as DNA, the CDR3 is TGTGCCAGCAGCCAAGATATGAGCCCCGGGACCCAGTACTTC. Translating it yields CASSQDMSPGTQYF.